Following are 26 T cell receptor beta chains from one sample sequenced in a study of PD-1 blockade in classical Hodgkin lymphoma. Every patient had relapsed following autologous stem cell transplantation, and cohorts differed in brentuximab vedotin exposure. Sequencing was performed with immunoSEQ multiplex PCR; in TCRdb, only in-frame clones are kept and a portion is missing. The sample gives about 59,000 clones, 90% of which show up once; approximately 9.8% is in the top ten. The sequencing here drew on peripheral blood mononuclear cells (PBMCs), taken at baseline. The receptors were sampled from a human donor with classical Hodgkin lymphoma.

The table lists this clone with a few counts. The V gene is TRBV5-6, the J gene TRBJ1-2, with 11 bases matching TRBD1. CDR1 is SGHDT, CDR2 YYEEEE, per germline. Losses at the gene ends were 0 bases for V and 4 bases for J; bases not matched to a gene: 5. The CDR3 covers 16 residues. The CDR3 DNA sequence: TGTGCCAGCAGCTTGGGGGACAGGGGGGACCTCTATGGCTACACCTTC. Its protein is CASSLGDRGDLYGYTF.

Written as DNA, the CDR3 is TGTGCCAGCAGTAGCCCGGGACTAGCGGGAGAGATGCAGTACTTC. This encodes CASSSPGLAGEMQYF. The chain joins TRBV28 to TRBJ2-7, with TRBD2 matching 14 bases. Germline lookup yields CDR1 MDHEN and CDR2 SYDVKM. The CDR3 extends over 15 amino acids. Unmatched junction bases numbered 9, after V lost 5 bases and J lost 9 bases. The full variable domain, completed using reference TRBV28 and TRBJ2-7, is DVKVTQSSRYLVKRTGEKVFLECVQDMDHENMFWYRQDPGLGLRLIYFSYDVKMKEKGDIPEGYSVSREKKERFSLILESASTNQTSMYLCASSSPGLAGEMQYFGPGTRLTVT.

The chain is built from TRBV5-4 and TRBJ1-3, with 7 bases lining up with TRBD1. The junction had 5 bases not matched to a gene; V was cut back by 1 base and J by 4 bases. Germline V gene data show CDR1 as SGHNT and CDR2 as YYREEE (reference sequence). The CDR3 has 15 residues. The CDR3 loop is CASSLSDRVGNTIYF. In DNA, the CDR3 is TGTGCCAGCAGCTTGAGCGACAGGGTCGGAAACACCATATATTTT.

The chain's CDR3 is CASSRGDSNPIYSNQPQHF. CDR3 in DNA: TGTGCCAGCTCGCGGGGGGACAGTAATCCCATCTATAGCAATCAGCCCCAGCATTTT. The V gene is TRBV18, the J gene TRBJ1-5; TRBD1 aligns across 7 bases. The J segment lost 0 bases and the V segment lost 6 bases, leaving 17 bases of the junction unmatched. This CDR3 spans 19 amino acids. The germline V gene encodes CDR1 KGHSH and CDR2 LQKENI.

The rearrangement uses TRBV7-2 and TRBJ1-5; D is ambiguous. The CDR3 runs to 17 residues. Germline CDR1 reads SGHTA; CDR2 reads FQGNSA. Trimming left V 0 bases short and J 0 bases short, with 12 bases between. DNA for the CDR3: TGTGCCAGCAGCTTAGCCGCCGGGAGCTTTAGCAATCAGCCCCAGCATTTT. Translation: CASSLAAGSFSNQPQHF.

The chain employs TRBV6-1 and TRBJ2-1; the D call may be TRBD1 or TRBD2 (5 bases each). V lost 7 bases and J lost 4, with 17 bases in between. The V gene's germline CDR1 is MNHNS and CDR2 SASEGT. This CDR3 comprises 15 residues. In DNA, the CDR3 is TGTGCCAGCACCGCGTTCCGGGACGTGTACAATGAGCAGTTCTTC. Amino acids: CASTAFRDVYNEQFF.

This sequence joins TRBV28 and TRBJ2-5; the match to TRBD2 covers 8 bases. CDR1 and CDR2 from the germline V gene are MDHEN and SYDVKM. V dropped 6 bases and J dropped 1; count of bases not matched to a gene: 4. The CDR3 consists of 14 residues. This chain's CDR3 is CASSPGGGQETQYF. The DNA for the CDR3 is TGTGCCAGCAGCCCGGGGGGGGGCCAAGAGACCCAGTACTTC.

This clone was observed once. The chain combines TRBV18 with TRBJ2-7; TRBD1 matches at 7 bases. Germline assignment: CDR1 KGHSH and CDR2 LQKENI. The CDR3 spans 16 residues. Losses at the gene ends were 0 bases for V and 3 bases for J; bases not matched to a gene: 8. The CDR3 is CASSPPSGGGVYEQYF. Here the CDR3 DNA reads TGTGCCAGCTCACCACCGTCAGGGGGTGGGGTCTACGAGCAGTACTTC.

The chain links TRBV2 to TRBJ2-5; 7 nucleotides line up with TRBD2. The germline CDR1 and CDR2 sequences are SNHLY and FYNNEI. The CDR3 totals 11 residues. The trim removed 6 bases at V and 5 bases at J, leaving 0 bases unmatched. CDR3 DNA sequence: TGTGCCAGCAGGCGGGAGGAGACCCAGTACTTC. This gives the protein CASRREETQYF.

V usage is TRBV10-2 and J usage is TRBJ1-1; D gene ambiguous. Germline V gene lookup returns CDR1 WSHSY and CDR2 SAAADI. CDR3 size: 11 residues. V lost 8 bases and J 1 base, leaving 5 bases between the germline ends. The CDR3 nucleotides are TGCGCCAGCCGGACGAACACTGAAGCTTTCTTT. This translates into CASRTNTEAFF.

The CDR3 is CASSPPLAGGMGQFF. The CDR3 region has the DNA TGTGCCAGCAGCCCCCCACTAGCGGGAGGGATGGGGCAGTTCTTC. The V gene is TRBV11-2, the J gene TRBJ2-1; TRBD2 aligns across 13 bases. Trimming removed 5 bases from V and 12 bases from J; junction bases left unmatched: 10. This CDR3 has 15 amino acids. CDR1 SGHAT and CDR2 FQNNGV come from the germline V gene.

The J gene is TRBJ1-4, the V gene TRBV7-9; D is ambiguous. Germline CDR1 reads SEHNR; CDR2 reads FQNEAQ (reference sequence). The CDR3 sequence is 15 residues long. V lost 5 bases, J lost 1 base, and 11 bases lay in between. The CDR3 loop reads CASSPAGKTNEKLFF. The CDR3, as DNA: TGTGCCAGCAGCCCCGCCGGGAAAACTAATGAAAAACTGTTTTTT. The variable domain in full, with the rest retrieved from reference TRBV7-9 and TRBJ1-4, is DTGVSQNPRHKITKRGQNVTFRCDPISEHNRLYWYRQTLGQGPEFLTYFQNEAQLEKSRLLSDRFSAERPKGSFSTLEIQRTEQGDSAMYLCASSPAGKTNEKLFFGSGTQLSVL.

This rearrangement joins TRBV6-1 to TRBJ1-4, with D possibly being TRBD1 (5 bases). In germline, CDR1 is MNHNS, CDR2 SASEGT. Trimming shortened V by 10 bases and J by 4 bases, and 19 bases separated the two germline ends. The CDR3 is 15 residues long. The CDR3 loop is CATRGWGLLNEKLFF. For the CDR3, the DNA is TGTGCCACCCGGGGGTGGGGACTGCTTAATGAAAAACTGTTTTTT.

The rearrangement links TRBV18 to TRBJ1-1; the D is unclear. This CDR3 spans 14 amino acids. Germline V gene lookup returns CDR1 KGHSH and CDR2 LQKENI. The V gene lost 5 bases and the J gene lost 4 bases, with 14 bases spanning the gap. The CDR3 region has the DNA TGTGCCAGCTCATCAAATCTACAGACCACTGAAGCTTTCTTT. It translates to CASSSNLQTTEAFF.

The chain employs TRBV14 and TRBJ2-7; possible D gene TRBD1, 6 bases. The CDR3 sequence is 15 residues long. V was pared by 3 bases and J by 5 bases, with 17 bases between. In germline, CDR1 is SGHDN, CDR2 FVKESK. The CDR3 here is CASSQLDSYVHEQYF. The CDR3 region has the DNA TGTGCCAGCAGCCAGCTGGACAGCTATGTACACGAGCAGTACTTC.

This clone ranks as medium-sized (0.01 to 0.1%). The DNA of the CDR3 is TGTGCCAGCAGTATTGGTCATAGCACAGATACGCAGTATTTT. Translated, it gives CASSIGHSTDTQYF. The chain has TRBV11-3 and TRBJ2-3; unclear D gene. Trimming left V 6 bases short and J 0 bases short, with 10 bases between. The length of the CDR3 is 14 residues. Looked up from germline, CDR1 is SGHNT and CDR2 is YENEEA.

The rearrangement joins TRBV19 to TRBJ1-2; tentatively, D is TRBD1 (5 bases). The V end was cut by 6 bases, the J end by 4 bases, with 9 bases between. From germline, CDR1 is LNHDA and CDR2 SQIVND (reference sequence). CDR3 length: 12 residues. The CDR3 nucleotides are TGTGCCAGTAGGATGGGGACCTATGGCTACACCTTC. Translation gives CASRMGTYGYTF.

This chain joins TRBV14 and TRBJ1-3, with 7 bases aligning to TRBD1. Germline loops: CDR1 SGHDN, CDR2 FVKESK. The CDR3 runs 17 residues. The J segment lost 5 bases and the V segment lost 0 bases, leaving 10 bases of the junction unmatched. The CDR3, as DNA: TGTGCCAGCAGCCAAGACCGGGACAGTCCCAAGAGAAACACCATATATTTT. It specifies CASSQDRDSPKRNTIYF.

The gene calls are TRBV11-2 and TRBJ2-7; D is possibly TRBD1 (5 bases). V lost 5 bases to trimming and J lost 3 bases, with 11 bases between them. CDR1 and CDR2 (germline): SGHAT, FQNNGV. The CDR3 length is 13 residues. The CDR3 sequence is CASSQTGFYEQYF. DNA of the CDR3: TGTGCCAGCAGCCAAACAGGCTTCTACGAGCAGTACTTC.

CDR3 nucleotides: TGTGCCAGCAGTTTCTCCAGGGACTACGAGCAGTACTTC. Translated: CASSFSRDYEQYF. The gene calls are TRBV5-4 and TRBJ2-7; tentatively, D is TRBD1 (5 bases). The germline CDR1 and CDR2 sequences are SGHNT and YYREEE (reference sequence). V gave up 5 bases and J gave up 3 bases, with 12 bases separating them. CDR3 length equals 13 residues.

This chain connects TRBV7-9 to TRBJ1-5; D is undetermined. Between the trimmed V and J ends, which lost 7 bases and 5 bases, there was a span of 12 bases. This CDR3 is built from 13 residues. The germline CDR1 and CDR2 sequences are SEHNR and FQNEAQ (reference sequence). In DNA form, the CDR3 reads TGTGCCAGCACTGAGAGGGCGGATCAGCCCCAGCATTTT. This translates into CASTERADQPQHF.

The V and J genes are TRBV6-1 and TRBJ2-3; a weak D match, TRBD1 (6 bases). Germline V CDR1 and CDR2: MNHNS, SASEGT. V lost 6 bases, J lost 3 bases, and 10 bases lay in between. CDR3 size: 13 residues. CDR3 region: CASRQGITDTQYF. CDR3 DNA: TGTGCCAGCAGACAGGGTATTACAGATACGCAGTATTTT.

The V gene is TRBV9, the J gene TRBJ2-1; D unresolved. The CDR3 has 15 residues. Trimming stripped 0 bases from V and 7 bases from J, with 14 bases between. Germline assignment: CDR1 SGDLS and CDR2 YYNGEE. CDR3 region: CASSVEFSVQNEQFF. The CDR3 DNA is TGTGCCAGCAGCGTAGAGTTCAGCGTTCAGAATGAGCAGTTCTTC. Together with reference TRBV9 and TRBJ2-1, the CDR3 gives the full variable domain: DSGVTQTPKHLITATGQRVTLRCSPRSGDLSVYWYQQSLDQGLQFLIQYYNGEERAKGNILERFSAQQFPDLHSELNLSSLELGDSALYFCASSVEFSVQNEQFFGPGTRLTVL.

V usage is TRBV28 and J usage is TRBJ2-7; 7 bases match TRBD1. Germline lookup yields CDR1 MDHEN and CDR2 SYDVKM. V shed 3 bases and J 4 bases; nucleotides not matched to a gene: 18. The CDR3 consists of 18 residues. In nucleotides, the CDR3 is TGTGCCAGCAGTTTCCCCCGCCTAGCCGGGACAGTCCTTTACGAGCAGTACTTC. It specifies CASSFPRLAGTVLYEQYF.

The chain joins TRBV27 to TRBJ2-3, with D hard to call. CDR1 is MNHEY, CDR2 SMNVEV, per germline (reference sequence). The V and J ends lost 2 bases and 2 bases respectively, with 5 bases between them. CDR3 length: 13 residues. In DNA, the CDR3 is TGTGCCAGCAGTTTACGAATCACAGATACGCAGTATTTT. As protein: CASSLRITDTQYF.

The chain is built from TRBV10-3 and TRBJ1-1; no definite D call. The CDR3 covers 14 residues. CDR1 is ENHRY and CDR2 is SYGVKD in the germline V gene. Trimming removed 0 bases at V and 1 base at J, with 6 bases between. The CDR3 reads CAISESWENTEAFF. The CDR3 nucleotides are TGTGCCATCAGTGAGTCCTGGGAGAACACTGAAGCTTTCTTT.